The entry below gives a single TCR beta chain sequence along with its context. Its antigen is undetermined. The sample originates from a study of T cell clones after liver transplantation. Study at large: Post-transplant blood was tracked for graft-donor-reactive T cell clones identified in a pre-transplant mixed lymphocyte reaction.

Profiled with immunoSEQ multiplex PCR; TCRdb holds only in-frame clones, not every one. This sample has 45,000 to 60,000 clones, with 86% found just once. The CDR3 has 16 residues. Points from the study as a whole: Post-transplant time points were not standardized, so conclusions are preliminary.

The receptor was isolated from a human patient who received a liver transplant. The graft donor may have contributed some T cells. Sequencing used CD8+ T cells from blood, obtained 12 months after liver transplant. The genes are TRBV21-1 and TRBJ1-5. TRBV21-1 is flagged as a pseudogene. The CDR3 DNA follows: TGTGCCAGCACTCCACAGCCCCCGAAGTTGGGGCAGCCCCAGCATTTT. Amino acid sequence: CASTPQPPKLGQPQHF.